This T cell receptor (beta chain) was recorded in a study of T cells after yellow fever vaccination. Study-wide context: Preparation of the low-cell-number fractions used SMART-Seq v4 Ultra Low Input. Study-wide results and limits: Within FACS-sorted repertoires, abundant clonotypes contaminating from the bulk population could be present. Peaking on day 5 versus 15, the secondary response was faster but weaker. It was a small share of clonotypes that appeared in both CD4 and CD8 compartments.

CDR1 and CDR2 from the germline V gene are KGHDR and SFDVKD. CDR3 length equals 15 residues. The V gene end was trimmed by 3 bases and the J gene end by 8 bases; junction bases not matched to a gene: 7. This clonotype was observed a few times. The antigen is undetermined. MiXCR, applied by TCRdb to the 5' RACE reads, yields one record per CDR3 protein. Of about 68,000 distinct CDR3 sequences in the sample, over 6.5% were seen once. The rearrangement uses TRBV24-1 and TRBJ2-1; 9 nucleotides align to TRBD2. This specimen was CD8+ T cells sorted from PBMCs, taken approximately 40 days after the first yellow fever vaccination. The sequence was obtained from a man aged 18 to 30 who received the YFV17D yellow fever vaccine. CDR3 region: CATSDISGGEDEQFF. The CDR3 DNA reads TGTGCCACCAGTGATATTAGCGGGGGTGAAGATGAGCAGTTCTTC.